This is a list of T cell receptor beta chains from one sample in a study of spatial heterogeneity in lung cancer. TCRdb re-analysed the 5' RACE reads in MiXCR, keeping a single row per CDR3 protein. The data show 110,000 or so distinct CDR3 sequences, more than 10% seen once. The sample here was PBMCs, taken at follow-up. Receptors were obtained from a female donor with early-stage non-small cell lung cancer. The conserved cysteine and the conserved F or W are not part of the CDR3 here. Clone size appears in some rows only: once, few, many, or a class for an expanded clone.

clone size | V gene | CDR3 protein
- | TRBV7-9 | ASSEFEVLGNTIY
- | TRBV30 | AWSGGRTDTQY
- | TRBV4-1 | ASSHPSGLVGDSDTQY
- | TRBV9 | ASSAALTQSGRASGELF
few | TRBV19 | ASSIGRTNNQPQH
many | TRBV11-2 | ASSSTSAHEQY
- | TRBV2 | ASSLAGDPYNEQF
few | TRBV5-1 | ASSITGESGELF
many | TRBV20-1 | SARKNPDDSYGYT
many | TRBV9 | ASSVDVGITDTQY
- | TRBV15 | ATSRDSYTGELF
- | TRBV12-3/TRBV12-4 | ASTHDRRGGNEQF
- | TRBV7-9 | ASGPRAVPTQY
many | TRBV27 | ASSLAGTGYGYT
few | TRBV7-2 | ASSLRLAVNEQF
- | TRBV19 | ASRATVTYGYT
few | TRBV20-1 | SALGTRRGYT
- | TRBV7-9 | ASSSTINEQF
- | TRBV11-2 | ASSLEGLAGVFYNEQF
many | TRBV20-1 | SARGTAKNIQY
few | TRBV19 | ASSIRAAGGAQVPYNEQF
- | TRBV5-1 | ASSPDRGLTDTQY
- | TRBV9 | ASSLSISGLHNEQF
many | TRBV6-6 | ASSRDRRGEKLF
few | TRBV5-5 | ASSSTGASGNTIY
many | TRBV6-5 | ASSRTGSFSNQPQH
- | TRBV11-1 | ASSSLGSGRETQY
- | TRBV7-8 | ASSWDRAAANYGYT
- | TRBV5-1 | ASSPTSGAKNIQY
few | TRBV28 | ASSPLGPAYNEQF
few | TRBV24-1 | ATSDGGWRDTQY
many | TRBV3-1 | ASSQLGQGDEQY
- | TRBV20-1 | SARSSGRADNEQF
few | TRBV29-1 | SGAGLADTQY
few | TRBV24-1 | ATGGQTTGELF
- | TRBV3-1 | ASSHRIAGRNNEQF
few | TRBV11-2 | ASSFQVAEAF